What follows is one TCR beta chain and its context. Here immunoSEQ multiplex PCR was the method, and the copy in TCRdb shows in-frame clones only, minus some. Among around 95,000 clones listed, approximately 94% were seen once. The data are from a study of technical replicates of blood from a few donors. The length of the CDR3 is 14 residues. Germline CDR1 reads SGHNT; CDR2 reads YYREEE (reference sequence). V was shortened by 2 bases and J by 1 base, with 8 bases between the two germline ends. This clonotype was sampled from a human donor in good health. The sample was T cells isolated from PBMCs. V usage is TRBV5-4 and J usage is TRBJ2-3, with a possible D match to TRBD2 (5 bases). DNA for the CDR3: TGTGCCAGCAGCTTTTATAGCGGCACAGATACGCAGTATTTT. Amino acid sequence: CASSFYSGTDTQYF.